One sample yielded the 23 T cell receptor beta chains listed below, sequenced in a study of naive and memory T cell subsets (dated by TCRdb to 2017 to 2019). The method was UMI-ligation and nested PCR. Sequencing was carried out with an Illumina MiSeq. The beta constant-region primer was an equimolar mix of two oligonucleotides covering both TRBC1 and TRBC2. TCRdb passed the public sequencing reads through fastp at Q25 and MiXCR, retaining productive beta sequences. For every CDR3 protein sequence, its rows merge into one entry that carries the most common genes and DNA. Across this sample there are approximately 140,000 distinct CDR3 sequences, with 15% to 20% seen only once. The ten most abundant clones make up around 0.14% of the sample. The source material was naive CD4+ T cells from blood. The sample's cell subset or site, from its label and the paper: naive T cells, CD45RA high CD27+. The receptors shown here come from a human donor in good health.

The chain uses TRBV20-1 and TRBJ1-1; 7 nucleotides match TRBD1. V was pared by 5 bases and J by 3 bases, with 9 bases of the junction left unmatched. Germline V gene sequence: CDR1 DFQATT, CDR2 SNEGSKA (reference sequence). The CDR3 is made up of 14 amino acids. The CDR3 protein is CSAVEGAWDTEAFF. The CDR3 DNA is TGCAGTGCTGTTGAGGGGGCTTGGGACACTGAAGCTTTCTTT.

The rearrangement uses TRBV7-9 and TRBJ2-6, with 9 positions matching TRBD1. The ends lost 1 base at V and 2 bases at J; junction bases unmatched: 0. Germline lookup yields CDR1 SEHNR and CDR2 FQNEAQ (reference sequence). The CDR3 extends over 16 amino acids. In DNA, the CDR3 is TGTGCCAGCAGCTTAGGGGACAGGGCTGGGGCCAACGTCCTGACTTTC. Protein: CASSLGDRAGANVLTF.

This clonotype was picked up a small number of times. The CDR3 reads CASSYGIAGSREQYF. For the CDR3, the DNA is TGTGCCAGCAGTTACGGGATAGCGGGATCGCGGGAGCAGTACTTC. This chain joins TRBV6-2 or TRBV6-3 and TRBJ2-7, with TRBD2 matching 8 bases. CDR1 is MNHEY, CDR2 SVGEGT, per germline. The CDR3 covers 15 residues. J gave up 7 bases and V 2 bases, and 10 bases lay outside the gene matches.

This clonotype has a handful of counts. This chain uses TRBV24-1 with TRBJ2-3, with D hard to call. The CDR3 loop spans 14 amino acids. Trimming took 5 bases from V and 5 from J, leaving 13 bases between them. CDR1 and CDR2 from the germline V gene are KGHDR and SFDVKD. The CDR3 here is CATSGPVPGDTQYF. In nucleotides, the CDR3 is TGTGCCACCAGTGGCCCGGTTCCAGGAGATACGCAGTATTTT.

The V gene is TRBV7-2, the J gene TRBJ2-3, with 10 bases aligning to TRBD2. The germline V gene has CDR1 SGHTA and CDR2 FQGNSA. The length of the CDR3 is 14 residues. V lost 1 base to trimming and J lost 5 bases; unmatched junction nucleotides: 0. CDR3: CASSLGLAGDTQYF. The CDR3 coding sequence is TGTGCCAGCAGCTTAGGACTAGCGGGAGATACGCAGTATTTT.

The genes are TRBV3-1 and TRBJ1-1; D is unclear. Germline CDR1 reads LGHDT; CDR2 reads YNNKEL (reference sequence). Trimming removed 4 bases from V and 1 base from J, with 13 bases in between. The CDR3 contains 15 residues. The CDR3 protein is CASSPTKPGNTEAFF. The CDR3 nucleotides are TGTGCCAGCAGCCCGACCAAACCAGGGAACACTGAAGCTTTCTTT.

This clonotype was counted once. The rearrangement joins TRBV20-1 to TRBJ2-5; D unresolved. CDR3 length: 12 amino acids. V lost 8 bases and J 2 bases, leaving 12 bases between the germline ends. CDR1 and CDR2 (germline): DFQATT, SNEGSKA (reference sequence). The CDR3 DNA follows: TGCAGTCCTGCCGGGCCGCAAGAGACCCAGTACTTC. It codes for CSPAGPQETQYF.

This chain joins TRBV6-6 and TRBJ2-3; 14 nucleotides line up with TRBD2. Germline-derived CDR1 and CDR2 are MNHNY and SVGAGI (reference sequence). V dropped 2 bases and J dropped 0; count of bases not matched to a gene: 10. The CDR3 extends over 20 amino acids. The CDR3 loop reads CASSYPGLAGGSSSTDTQYF. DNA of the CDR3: TGTGCCAGCAGTTACCCCGGACTAGCGGGAGGATCCTCTAGCACAGATACGCAGTATTTT.

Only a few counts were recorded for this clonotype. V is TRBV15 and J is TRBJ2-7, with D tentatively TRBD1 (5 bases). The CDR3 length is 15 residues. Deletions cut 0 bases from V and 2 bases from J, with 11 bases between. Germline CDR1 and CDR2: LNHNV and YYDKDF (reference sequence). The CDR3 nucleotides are TGTGCCACCAGCAGAGATCGCGACAGACCCTACGAGCAGTACTTC. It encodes CATSRDRDRPYEQYF.

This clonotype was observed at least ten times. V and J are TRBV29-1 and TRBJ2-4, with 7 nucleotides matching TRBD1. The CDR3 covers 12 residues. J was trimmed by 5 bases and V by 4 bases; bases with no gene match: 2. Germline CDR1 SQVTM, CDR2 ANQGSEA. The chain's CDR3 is CSVGGGQNIQYF. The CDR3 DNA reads TGCAGCGTTGGAGGGGGCCAAAACATTCAGTACTTC.

The DNA of the CDR3 is TGTGCCAGCAGCTTCCGTCCAATAGGCACTGAAGCTTTCTTT. Residues: CASSFRPIGTEAFF. This chain uses TRBV5-5 with TRBJ1-1; unclear D gene. The germline V and J ends were trimmed by 2 bases and 4 bases, with 12 bases remaining between them. The CDR3 has 14 amino acids. Looked up from germline, CDR1 is SGHKS and CDR2 is YYEKEE (reference sequence).

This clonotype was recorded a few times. CDR3 nucleotides: TGCGCCAGCAGCTTATGGGTCTGCCAAGAGACCCAGTACTTC. Its protein product is CASSLWVCQETQYF. V and J are TRBV5-1 and TRBJ2-5; no reliable D call. Trimming shortened V by 2 bases and J by 1 base, and 9 bases separated the two germline ends. This CDR3 region has 14 residues. Germline V gene lookup returns CDR1 SGHRS and CDR2 YFSETQ.

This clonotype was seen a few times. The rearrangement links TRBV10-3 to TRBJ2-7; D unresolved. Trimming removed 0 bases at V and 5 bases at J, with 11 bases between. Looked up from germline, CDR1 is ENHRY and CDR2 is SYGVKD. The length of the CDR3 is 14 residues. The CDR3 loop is CAISESAKGDEQYF. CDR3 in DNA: TGTGCCATCAGTGAGTCGGCAAAGGGCGACGAGCAGTACTTC.

Written as DNA, the CDR3 is TGTGCCAGCATGGGACAGGGTCCGGGGGAGACCCAGTACTTC. This sequence encodes CASMGQGPGETQYF. The rearrangement joins TRBV2 to TRBJ2-5; 9 bases align to TRBD1. The trim removed 7 bases at V and 5 bases at J, leaving 8 bases unmatched. The CDR3 is made up of 14 amino acids. CDR1 and CDR2 (germline): SNHLY, FYNNEI.

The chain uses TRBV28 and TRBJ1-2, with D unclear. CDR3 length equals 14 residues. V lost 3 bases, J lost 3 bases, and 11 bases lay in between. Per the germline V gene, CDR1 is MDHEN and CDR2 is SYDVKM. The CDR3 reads CASSFSTSDYGYTF. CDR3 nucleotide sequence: TGTGCCAGCAGTTTTTCCACTTCGGACTATGGCTACACCTTC.

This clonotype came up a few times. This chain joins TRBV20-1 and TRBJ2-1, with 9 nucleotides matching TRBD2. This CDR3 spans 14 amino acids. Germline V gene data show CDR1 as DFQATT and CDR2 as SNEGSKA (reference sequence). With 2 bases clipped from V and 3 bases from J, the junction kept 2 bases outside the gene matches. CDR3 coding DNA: TGCAGTGCTAGACTAGCGGGGAACTACAATGAGCAGTTCTTC. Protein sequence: CSARLAGNYNEQFF.

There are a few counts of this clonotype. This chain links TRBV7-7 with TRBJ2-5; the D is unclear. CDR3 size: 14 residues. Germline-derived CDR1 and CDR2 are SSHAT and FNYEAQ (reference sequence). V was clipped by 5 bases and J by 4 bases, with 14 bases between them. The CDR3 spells CASSPEGRTETQYF. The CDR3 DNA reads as TGTGCCAGCAGCCCCGAAGGGCGTACAGAGACCCAGTACTTC. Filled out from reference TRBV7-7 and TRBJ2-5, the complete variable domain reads GAGVSQSPRYKVTKRGQDVTLRCDPISSHATLYWYQQALGQGPEFLTYFNYEAQPDKSGLPSDRFSAERPEGSISTLTIQRTEQRDSAMYRCASSPEGRTETQYFGPGTRLLVL.

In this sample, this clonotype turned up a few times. This CDR3 is CATSDEQGAEAFF. The CDR3 DNA reads TGTGCCACCAGTGATGAACAGGGGGCTGAAGCTTTCTTT. The V and J genes are TRBV24-1 and TRBJ1-1, with 8 bases fitting TRBD1. This CDR3 region has 13 residues. CDR1 and CDR2 (germline): KGHDR, SFDVKD. The V gene end was trimmed by 3 bases and the J gene end by 6 bases; junction bases not matched to a gene: 2.

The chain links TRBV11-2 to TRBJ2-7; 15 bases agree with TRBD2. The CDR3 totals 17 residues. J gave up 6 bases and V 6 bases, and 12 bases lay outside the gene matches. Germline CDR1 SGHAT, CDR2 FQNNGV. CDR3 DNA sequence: TGTGCCAGCAGTCAAGGACTAGCGGGAGGGTCGTGGGCCGAGCAGTACTTC. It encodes CASSQGLAGGSWAEQYF.

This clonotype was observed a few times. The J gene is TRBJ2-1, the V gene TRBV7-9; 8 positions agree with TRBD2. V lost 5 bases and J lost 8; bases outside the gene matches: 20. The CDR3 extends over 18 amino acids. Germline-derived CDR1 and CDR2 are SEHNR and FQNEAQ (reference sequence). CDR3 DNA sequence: TGTGCCAGCAGCCCTAAATCGACTGGCGGGAGGCCGTTGGATGAGCAGTTCTTC. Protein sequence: CASSPKSTGGRPLDEQFF.

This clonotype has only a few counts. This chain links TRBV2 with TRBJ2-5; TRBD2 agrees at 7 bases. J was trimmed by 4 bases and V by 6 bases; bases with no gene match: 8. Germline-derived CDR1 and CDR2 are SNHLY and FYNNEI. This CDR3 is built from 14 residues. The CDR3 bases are TGTGCCAGCAGGGAAAGGACTAGTGGAGAGACCCAGTACTTC. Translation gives CASRERTSGETQYF.

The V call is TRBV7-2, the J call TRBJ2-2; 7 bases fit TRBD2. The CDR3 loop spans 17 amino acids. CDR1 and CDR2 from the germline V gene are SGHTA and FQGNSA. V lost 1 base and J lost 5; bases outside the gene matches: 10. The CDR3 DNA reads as TGTGCCAGCAGCTTAGTCGGCCTGCGGGAGATTACCGGGGAGCTGTTTTTT. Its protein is CASSLVGLREITGELFF.

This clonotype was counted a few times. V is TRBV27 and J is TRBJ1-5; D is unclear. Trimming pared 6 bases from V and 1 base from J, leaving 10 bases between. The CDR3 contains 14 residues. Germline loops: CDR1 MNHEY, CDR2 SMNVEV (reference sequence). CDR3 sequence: CASREWGSNQPQHF. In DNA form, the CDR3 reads TGTGCCAGCAGGGAATGGGGAAGCAATCAGCCCCAGCATTTT.